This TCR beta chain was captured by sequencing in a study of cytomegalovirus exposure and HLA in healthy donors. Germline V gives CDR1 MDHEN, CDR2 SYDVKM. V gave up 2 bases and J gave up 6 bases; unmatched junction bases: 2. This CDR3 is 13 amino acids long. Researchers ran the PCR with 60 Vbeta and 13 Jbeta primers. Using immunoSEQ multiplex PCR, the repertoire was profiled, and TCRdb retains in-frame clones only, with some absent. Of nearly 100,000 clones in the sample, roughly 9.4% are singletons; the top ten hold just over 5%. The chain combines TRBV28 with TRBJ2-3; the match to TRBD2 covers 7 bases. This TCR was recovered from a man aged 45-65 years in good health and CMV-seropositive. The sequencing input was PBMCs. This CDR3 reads CASSLAGVDTQYF. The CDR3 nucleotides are TGTGCCAGCAGTTTAGCGGGGGTCGATACGCAGTATTTT.